The source of this T cell receptor beta chain is a study of T cells in Graves' hyperthyroidism and ophthalmopathy. This CDR3 has 15 residues. Germline CDR1 is MNHEY and CDR2 is SMNVEV (reference sequence). Trimming cost V 8 bases and J 2 bases; bases outside gene matches: 8. A word on this clonotype: Its specificity is unknown.

Researchers took RNA transcripts and amplified the TCR beta CDR3 regions from them. A set of HTBI primers served as the primers for a first-round RT-PCR of the TCR CDR3. TCRdb reprocessed the multiplex PCR reads via MiXCR and lists one record per CDR3 protein. Among approximately 330,000 distinct CDR3 sequences listed, 21% were seen once. Study-wide points: Before onset, by a median of about seven months, the model predicted ophthalmopathy.

Sequencing was carried out using blood. The rearrangement uses TRBV27 and TRBJ1-5, with 8 bases fitting TRBD1. The TCR comes from a woman aged 45-60 years with Graves' hyperthyroidism. In nucleotides, the CDR3 is TGTGCCAGCGGACAGGGAGGAAAGGGCAATCAGCCCCAGCATTTT. This translates into CASGQGGKGNQPQHF.